The text below deals with one T cell receptor beta chain. Its antigen is not known. These data originate in a study of cytomegalovirus exposure and HLA in healthy donors. The study, taken as a whole, reports: Rarity held for most TCR sequences, but there were some public TCRs that occurred in many donors. Overall, roughly 170 TCR beta chains were annotated as cytomegalovirus-associated.

Regarding donors, all were healthy bone marrow donors. Researchers ran the PCR with 60 Vbeta and 13 Jbeta primers. The repertoire was sequenced with immunoSEQ multiplex PCR; TCRdb's copy has only in-frame clones and lacks some. The table has more than 150,000 clones, roughly nine tenths seen once. Trimming stripped 5 bases from V and 0 bases from J, with 11 bases between. Per the germline V gene, CDR1 is MDHEN and CDR2 is SYDVKM. The CDR3 spans 15 residues. This receptor was identified in a girl under three years old in good health and CMV-seronegative. The rearrangement joins TRBV28 to TRBJ1-3; D gene unclear. Sequenced input: PBMCs. The CDR3 nucleotides are TGTGCCAGCAGTCCGACGGGGTTCTCTGGAAACACCATATATTTT. Translating gives CASSPTGFSGNTIYF.